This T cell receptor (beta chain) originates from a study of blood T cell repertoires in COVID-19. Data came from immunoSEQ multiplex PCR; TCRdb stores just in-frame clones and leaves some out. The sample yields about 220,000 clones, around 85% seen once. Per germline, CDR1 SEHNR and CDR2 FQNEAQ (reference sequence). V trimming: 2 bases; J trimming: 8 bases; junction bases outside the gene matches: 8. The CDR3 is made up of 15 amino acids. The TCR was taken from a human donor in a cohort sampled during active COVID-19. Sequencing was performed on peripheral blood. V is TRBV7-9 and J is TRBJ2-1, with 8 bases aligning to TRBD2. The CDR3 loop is CASSLRGLEYHEQFF. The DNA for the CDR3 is TGTGCCAGCAGCTTAAGGGGACTAGAGTACCATGAGCAGTTCTTC.